A single sample gave rise to the 21 T cell receptor beta chains below, sequenced in a study of Ad26.COV2.S vaccination and SARS-CoV-2 variants. Using immunoSEQ multiplex PCR, the repertoire was profiled, and TCRdb retains in-frame clones only, with some absent. The sample lists hundreds of thousands of clones; roughly 90% were seen once. Treatment noted: 15 to 20 received Ad26.COV2.S at low or high dose, single or two shots; 5 received placebo; per-sample allocation not given. Each sample was drawn 63 days after the first injection (of vaccine or placebo). The specimen was peripheral blood, collected in a trial of Ad26.COV2.S vaccine versus placebo. These TCRs come from a person between 18 and 65 years old who received the Ad26.COV2.S COVID-19 vaccine or a placebo.

J is TRBJ2-1 and V is TRBV24-1, with 13 bases fitting TRBD2. Unmatched junction bases numbered 10, after V lost 9 bases and J lost 9 bases. Germline CDR1 and CDR2: KGHDR and SFDVKD. CDR3 length: 15 amino acids. DNA of the CDR3: TGTGCCACCCGTTCATGGACTAGCGGGAGTGGTGAGCAGTTCTTC. As protein: CATRSWTSGSGEQFF.

This sequence joins TRBV5-1 and TRBJ2-2, with D possibly being TRBD2 (5 bases). Per the germline V gene, CDR1 is SGHRS and CDR2 is YFSETQ. Trimming stripped 0 bases from V and 10 bases from J, with 10 bases between. The CDR3 is 13 residues long. The CDR3 region has the DNA TGCGCCAGCAGCTTGGAGGCCGGGGTGGAGCTGTTTTTT. Protein product: CASSLEAGVELFF.

The genes are TRBV4-3 and TRBJ1-2; D uncertain. The V end was cut by 0 bases, the J end by 4 bases, with 9 bases between. CDR3 size: 14 residues. CDR1 LGHNA and CDR2 YSLEER come from the germline V gene. The CDR3 DNA reads as TGCGCCAGCAGCCAAGAGAACAGTCTCTATGGCTACACCTTC. This gives the protein CASSQENSLYGYTF.

This chain joins TRBV19 and TRBJ1-6; 11 bases are a match to TRBD1. Germline V gives CDR1 LNHDA, CDR2 SQIVND (reference sequence). V trimming: 5 bases; J trimming: 7 bases; junction bases outside the gene matches: 7. This CDR3 spans 16 amino acids. The CDR3 spells CASSPGTGGWNSPLHF. CDR3 DNA sequence: TGTGCCAGTAGTCCCGGGACAGGGGGATGGAATTCACCCCTCCACTTT.

The J gene is TRBJ1-5, the V gene TRBV19; D remains ambiguous. This CDR3 comprises 15 residues. V lost 6 bases and J 2 bases, leaving 14 bases between the germline ends. The germline V gene encodes CDR1 LNHDA and CDR2 SQIVND (reference sequence). The DNA for the CDR3 is TGTGCCAGTAGCCCCGAGTTTGTGGGCAATCAGCCCCAGCATTTT. Protein sequence: CASSPEFVGNQPQHF.

The V gene is TRBV27, the J gene TRBJ1-6, with D maybe TRBD1 (5 bases). V lost 7 bases to trimming and J lost 8 bases, with 9 bases between them. Germline V gene lookup returns CDR1 MNHEY and CDR2 SMNVEV (reference sequence). This CDR3 is built from 12 residues. CDR3 amino acids: CASTGQDSPLHF. The CDR3 DNA is TGTGCCAGCACAGGGCAGGATTCACCCCTCCACTTT.

The chain links TRBV27 to TRBJ1-1, with a tentative D call TRBD1 (5 bases). Germline loops: CDR1 MNHEY, CDR2 SMNVEV (reference sequence). This CDR3 contains 14 residues. V shed 3 bases and J shed 6 bases, with 14 bases lying between them. CDR3 sequence (DNA): TGTGCCAGCAGTTTCTTTCGAGGGACTGCTGAAGCTTTCTTT. Encoded protein: CASSFFRGTAEAFF.

The chain carries TRBV6-6 and TRBJ2-1; TRBD2 matches at 11 bases. V trimming: 6 bases; J trimming: 6 bases; junction bases outside the gene matches: 7. This CDR3 is built from 15 residues. The germline V gene encodes CDR1 MNHNY and CDR2 SVGAGI (reference sequence). CDR3 residues: CASRAPSGGPNEQFF. In DNA, the CDR3 is TGTGCCAGCAGGGCCCCTAGCGGGGGGCCCAATGAGCAGTTCTTC.

The chain employs TRBV4-2 and TRBJ2-7, with 7 nucleotides matching TRBD2. The length of the CDR3 is 16 residues. Germline CDR1 and CDR2: LGHNA and YNFKEQ. Unmatched junction bases numbered 7, after V lost 0 bases and J lost 2 bases. The DNA of the CDR3 is TGTGCCAGCAGCCAAGACCGGGGCGGGAGTGCCTACGAGCAGTACTTC. This gives the protein CASSQDRGGSAYEQYF.

The chain carries TRBV19 and TRBJ1-5, with TRBD1 matching 7 bases. Germline V gives CDR1 LNHDA, CDR2 SQIVND (reference sequence). CDR3 length equals 17 residues. V dropped 8 bases and J dropped 0; count of bases not matched to a gene: 13. The CDR3 DNA is TGTGCCAGTCCAACAGGGGAGTCTCACATTAGCAATCAGCCCCAGCATTTT. Its translation: CASPTGESHISNQPQHF.

The chain combines TRBV13 with TRBJ2-4; D may be TRBD2 (5 bases). There are 14 residues in the CDR3. The germline CDR1 and CDR2 sequences are PRHDT and FYEKMQ (reference sequence). The V end lost 1 base, the J end lost 2 bases, and 6 bases lay between the germline ends. CDR3 nucleotide sequence: TGTGCCAGCAGCTTAGTAGCGACCAAAAACATTCAGTACTTC. Translating gives CASSLVATKNIQYF. Variable domain in full (rest from reference TRBV13 and TRBJ2-4): AAGVIQSPRHLIKEKRETATLKCYPIPRHDTVYWYQQGPGQDPQFLISFYEKMQSDKGSIPDRFSAQQFSDYHSELNMSSLELGDSALYFCASSLVATKNIQYFGAGTRLSVL.

The V call is TRBV27, the J call TRBJ1-6, with no clear D. The CDR3 length is 15 residues. V was cut by 5 bases and J by 0 bases, with 8 bases left in between. Per the germline V gene, CDR1 is MNHEY and CDR2 is SMNVEV (reference sequence). Here the CDR3 DNA reads TGTGCCAGCAGTCCCTGGAGCTCCTATAATTCACCCCTCCACTTT. Its translation: CASSPWSSYNSPLHF.

As regards this clone: This may be a read error, as it is one base from a much larger clone. This sample also contains other DNA sequences that code for the same CDR3. This chain connects TRBV7-9 to TRBJ2-1; 7 bases align to TRBD1. There are 12 residues in the CDR3. Trimming removed 5 bases from V and 9 bases from J; junction bases left unmatched: 4. CDR1 is SEHNR, CDR2 FQNEAQ, per germline (reference sequence). This CDR3 reads CASSHGQAEQFF. CDR3 nucleotides: TGTGCCAGCAGCCATGGACAGGCTGAGCAGTTCTTC.

The chain joins TRBV7-9 to TRBJ2-7; D unresolved. The ends were cut back, 3 bases at V and 9 bases at J, with 9 bases in the middle. The CDR3 runs 11 residues. Germline CDR1 reads SEHNR; CDR2 reads FQNEAQ (reference sequence). The CDR3 sequence is CASSLAGGQYF. The CDR3 DNA reads TGTGCCAGCAGCTTGGCTGGTGGGCAGTACTTC.

The gene calls are TRBV11-2 and TRBJ2-7; 8 nucleotides match TRBD1. V was pared by 5 bases and J by 5 bases, with 5 bases of the junction left unmatched. The germline V gene has CDR1 SGHAT and CDR2 FQNNGV. CDR3 length: 13 residues. CDR3 nucleotide sequence: TGTGCCAGCAGCGCCGACAGGGGCAACGAGCAGTACTTC. It codes for CASSADRGNEQYF.

The chain combines TRBV5-1 with TRBJ2-2; D possibly corresponds to TRBD1 (6 bases). The CDR3 covers 15 residues. Germline assignment: CDR1 SGHRS and CDR2 YFSETQ. The V and J ends lost 0 bases and 2 bases respectively, with 8 bases between them. CDR3 loop: CASSLAGHNTGELFF. The CDR3 region has the DNA TGCGCCAGCAGCTTGGCGGGACACAACACCGGGGAGCTGTTTTTT. Looking up the rest from reference TRBV5-1 and TRBJ2-2 gives the full variable domain: KAGVTQTPRYLIKTRGQQVTLSCSPISGHRSVSWYQQTPGQGLQFLFEYFSETQRNKGNFPGRFSGRQFSNSRSEMNVSTLELGDSALYLCASSLAGHNTGELFFGEGSRLTVL.

This clone was recorded a few times. The J gene is TRBJ1-3, the V gene TRBV4-2; 8 bases line up with TRBD1. Per germline, CDR1 LGHNA and CDR2 YNFKEQ. The CDR3 consists of 18 residues. V shed 0 bases and J 0 bases; nucleotides not matched to a gene: 7. The CDR3 DNA reads as TGTGCCAGCAGCCAAGAGGGGACAGGTGTATTCTCTGGAAACACCATATATTTT. It is translated as CASSQEGTGVFSGNTIYF.

The chain employs TRBV24-1 and TRBJ2-1; a possible D gene is TRBD1 (6 bases). The V gene lost 7 bases and the J gene lost 0 bases, with 12 bases spanning the gap. This CDR3 is built from 15 residues. Germline V gene lookup returns CDR1 KGHDR and CDR2 SFDVKD. The CDR3 here is CATSDRRDSYNEQFF. The CDR3 region has the DNA TGTGCCACCAGCGACAGGCGAGACTCCTACAATGAGCAGTTCTTC.

This rearrangement joins TRBV11-2 to TRBJ1-4, with 7 bases lining up with TRBD1. The trim removed 5 bases at V and 7 bases at J, leaving 7 bases unmatched. Germline V gene lookup returns CDR1 SGHAT and CDR2 FQNNGV. This CDR3 contains 14 residues. The DNA of the CDR3 is TGTGCCAGCAGCCTCGACAGGGAGAGTGAAAAACTGTTTTTT. Protein sequence: CASSLDRESEKLFF. The entire variable domain, with the rest obtained from reference TRBV11-2 and TRBJ1-4, is as follows: EAGVAQSPRYKIIEKRQSVAFWCNPISGHATLYWYQQILGQGPKLLIQFQNNGVVDDSQLPKDRFSAERLKGVDSTLKIQPAKLEDSAVYLCASSLDRESEKLFFGSGTQLSVL.

V and J are TRBV6-5 and TRBJ2-2; perhaps TRBD1 as D (6 bases). Trimming stripped 6 bases from V and 6 bases from J, with 14 bases between. The CDR3 loop spans 14 amino acids. Germline-derived CDR1 and CDR2 are MNHEY and SVGAGI. CDR3 in amino acids: CASRPDRSAGELFF. DNA for the CDR3: TGTGCCAGCAGACCCGACAGGTCCGCCGGGGAGCTGTTTTTT.

The CDR3 nucleotides are TGTGCCTGGAGTGTATTGGCACAGGGGGCATTCGATACGCAGTATTTT. Amino acids: CAWSVLAQGAFDTQYF. J is TRBJ2-3 and V is TRBV30; 9 nucleotides line up with TRBD1. This CDR3 spans 16 amino acids. CDR1 is GTSNPN, CDR2 SVGIG, per germline (reference sequence). J was trimmed by 6 bases and V by 0 bases; bases with no gene match: 10.